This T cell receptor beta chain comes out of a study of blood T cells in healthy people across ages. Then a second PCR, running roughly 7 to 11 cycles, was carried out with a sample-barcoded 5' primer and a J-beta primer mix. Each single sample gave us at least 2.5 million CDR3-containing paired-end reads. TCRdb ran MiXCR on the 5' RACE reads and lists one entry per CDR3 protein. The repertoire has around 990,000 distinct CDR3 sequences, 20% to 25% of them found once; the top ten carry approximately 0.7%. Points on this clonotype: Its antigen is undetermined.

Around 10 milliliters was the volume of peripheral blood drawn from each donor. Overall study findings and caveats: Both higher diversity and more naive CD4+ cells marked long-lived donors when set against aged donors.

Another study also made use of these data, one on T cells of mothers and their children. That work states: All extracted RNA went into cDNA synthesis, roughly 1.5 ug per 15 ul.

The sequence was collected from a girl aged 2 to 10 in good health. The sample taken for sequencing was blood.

The DNA of the CDR3 is TGTGCCAGCCGGGCGGGGGGGGCCACCGAGCAGTACTTC. Translation: CASRAGGATEQYF. The chain is built from TRBV6-1 and TRBJ2-7; 9 bases are shared with TRBD2. CDR1 and CDR2 (germline): MNHNS, SASEGT. The CDR3 runs 13 residues. V dropped 8 bases and J dropped 6; count of bases not matched to a gene: 8.